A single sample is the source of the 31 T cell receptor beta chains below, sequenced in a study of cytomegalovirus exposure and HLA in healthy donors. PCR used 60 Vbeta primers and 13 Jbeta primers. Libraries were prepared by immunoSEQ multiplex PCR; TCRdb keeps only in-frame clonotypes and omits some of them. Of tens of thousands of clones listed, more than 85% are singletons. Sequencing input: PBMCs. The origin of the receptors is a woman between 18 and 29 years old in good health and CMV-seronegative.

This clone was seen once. CDR3 nucleotides: TGTGCCAGCAGTTTAGGGGGCCAGCCCCAGCATTTT. Translation gives CASSLGGQPQHF. This chain uses TRBV28 with TRBJ1-5; TRBD1 is a possible D gene (6 bases). V lost 2 bases and J 7 bases, leaving 6 bases between the germline ends. Germline loops: CDR1 MDHEN, CDR2 SYDVKM. CDR3 size: 12 residues.

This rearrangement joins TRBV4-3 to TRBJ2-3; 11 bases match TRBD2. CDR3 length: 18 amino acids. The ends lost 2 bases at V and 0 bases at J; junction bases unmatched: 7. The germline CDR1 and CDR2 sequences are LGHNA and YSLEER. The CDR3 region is CASSQKGGLAASTDTQYF. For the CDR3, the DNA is TGCGCCAGCAGCCAAAAGGGGGGACTAGCGGCTAGCACAGATACGCAGTATTTT.

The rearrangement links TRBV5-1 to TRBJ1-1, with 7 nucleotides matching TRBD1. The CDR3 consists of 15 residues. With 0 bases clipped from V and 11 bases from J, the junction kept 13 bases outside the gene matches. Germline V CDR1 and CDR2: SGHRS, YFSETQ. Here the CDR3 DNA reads TGCGCCAGCAGCTTGGAGGACTCCGGGACAGAAAGGGCTTTCTTT. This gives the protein CASSLEDSGTERAFF.

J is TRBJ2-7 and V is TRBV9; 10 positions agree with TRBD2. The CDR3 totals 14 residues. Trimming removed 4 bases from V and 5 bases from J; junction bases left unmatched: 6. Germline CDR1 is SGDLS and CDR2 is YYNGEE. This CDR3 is CASSPSGRAHEQYF. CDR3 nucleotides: TGTGCCAGCAGCCCAAGCGGGAGGGCCCACGAGCAGTACTTC. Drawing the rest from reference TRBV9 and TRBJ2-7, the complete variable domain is DSGVTQTPKHLITATGQRVTLRCSPRSGDLSVYWYQQSLDQGLQFLIQYYNGEERAKGNILERFSAQQFPDLHSELNLSSLELGDSALYFCASSPSGRAHEQYFGPGTRLTVT.

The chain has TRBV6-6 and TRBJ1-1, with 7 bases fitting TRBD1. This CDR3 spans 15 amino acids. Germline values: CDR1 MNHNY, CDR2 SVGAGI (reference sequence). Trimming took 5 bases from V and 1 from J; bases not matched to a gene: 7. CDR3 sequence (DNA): TGTGCCAGCAGTGGTAGACAGGGCTCGAACACTGAAGCTTTCTTT. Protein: CASSGRQGSNTEAFF.

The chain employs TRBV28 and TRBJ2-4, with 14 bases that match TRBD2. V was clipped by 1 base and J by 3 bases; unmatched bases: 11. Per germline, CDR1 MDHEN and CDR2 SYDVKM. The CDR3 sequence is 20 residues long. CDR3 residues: CASSLYTGTSGRYDKNIQYF. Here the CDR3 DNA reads TGTGCCAGCAGTTTATATACCGGGACTAGCGGGAGATATGACAAAAACATTCAGTACTTC.

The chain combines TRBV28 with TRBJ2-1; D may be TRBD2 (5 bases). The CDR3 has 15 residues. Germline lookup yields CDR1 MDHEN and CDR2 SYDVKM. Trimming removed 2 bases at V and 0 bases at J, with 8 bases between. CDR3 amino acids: CASSLPGGSYNEQFF. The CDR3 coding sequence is TGTGCCAGCAGTTTACCCGGAGGCTCCTACAATGAGCAGTTCTTC.

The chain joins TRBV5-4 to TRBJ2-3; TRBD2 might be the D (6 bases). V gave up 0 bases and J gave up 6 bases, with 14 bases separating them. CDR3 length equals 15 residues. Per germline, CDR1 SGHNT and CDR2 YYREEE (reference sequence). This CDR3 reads CASSLVTPGVDTQYF. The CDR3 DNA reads TGTGCCAGCAGCTTGGTGACCCCGGGGGTCGATACGCAGTATTTT.

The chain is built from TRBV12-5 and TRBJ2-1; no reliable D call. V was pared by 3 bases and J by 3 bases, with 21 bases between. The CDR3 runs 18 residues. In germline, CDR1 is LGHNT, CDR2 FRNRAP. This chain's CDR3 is CASGFVPPLGEVYNEQFF. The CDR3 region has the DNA TGTGCTAGTGGTTTTGTGCCACCCCTCGGAGAAGTCTACAATGAGCAGTTCTTC.

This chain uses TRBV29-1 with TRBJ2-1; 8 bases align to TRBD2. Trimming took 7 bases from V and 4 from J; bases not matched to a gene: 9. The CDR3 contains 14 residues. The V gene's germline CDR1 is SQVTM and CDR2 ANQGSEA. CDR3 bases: TGCAGCGCTCCGGGACTAGTATGGTACAATGAGCAGTTCTTC. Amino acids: CSAPGLVWYNEQFF.

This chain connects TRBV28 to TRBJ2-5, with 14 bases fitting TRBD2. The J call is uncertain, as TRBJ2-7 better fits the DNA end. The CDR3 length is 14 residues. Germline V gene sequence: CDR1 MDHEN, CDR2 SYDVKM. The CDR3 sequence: CASIGTSGSYEQYF. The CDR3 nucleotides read TGTGCCAGCATTGGGACTAGCGGGAGCTACGAGCAGTACTTC.

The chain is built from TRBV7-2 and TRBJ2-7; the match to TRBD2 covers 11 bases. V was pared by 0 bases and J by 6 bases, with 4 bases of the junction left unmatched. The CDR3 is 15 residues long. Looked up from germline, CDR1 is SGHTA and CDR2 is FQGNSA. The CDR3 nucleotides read TGTGCCAGCAGCTTAGCAACTAGCGGGAGTACCGAGCAGTACTTC. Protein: CASSLATSGSTEQYF.

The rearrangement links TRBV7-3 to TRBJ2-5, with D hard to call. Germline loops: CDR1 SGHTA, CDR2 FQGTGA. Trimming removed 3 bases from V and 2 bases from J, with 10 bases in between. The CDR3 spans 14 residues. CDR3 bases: TGTGCCAGCAGCTTTTTTGGCAGACAAGAGACCCAGTACTTC. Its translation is CASSFFGRQETQYF.

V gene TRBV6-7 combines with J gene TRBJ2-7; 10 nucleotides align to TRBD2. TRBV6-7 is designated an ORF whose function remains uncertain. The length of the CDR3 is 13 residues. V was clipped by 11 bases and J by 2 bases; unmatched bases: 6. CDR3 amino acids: CAVTGTSAYEQYF. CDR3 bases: TGTGCCGTTACCGGGACTAGCGCCTACGAGCAGTACTTC.

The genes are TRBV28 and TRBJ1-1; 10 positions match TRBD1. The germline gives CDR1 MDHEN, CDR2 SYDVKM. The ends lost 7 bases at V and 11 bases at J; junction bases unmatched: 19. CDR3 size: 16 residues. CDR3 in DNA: TGTGCCAGCACCTTGCTTCCGGGGGGGGGACAGGGGACGGCTTTCTTT. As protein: CASTLLPGGGQGTAFF.

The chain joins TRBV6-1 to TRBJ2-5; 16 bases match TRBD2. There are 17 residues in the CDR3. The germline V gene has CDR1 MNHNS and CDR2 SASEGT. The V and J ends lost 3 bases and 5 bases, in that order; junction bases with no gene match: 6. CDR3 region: CASSDEGLAGGLETQYF. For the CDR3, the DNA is TGTGCCAGCAGTGACGAGGGACTAGCGGGGGGGTTGGAGACCCAGTACTTC.

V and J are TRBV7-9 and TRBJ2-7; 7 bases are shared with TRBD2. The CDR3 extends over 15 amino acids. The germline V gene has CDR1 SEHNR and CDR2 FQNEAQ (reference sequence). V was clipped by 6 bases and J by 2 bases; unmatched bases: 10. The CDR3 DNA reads TGTGCCAGCAGTGGAGCGGGACTGGCGACCTACGAGCAGTACTTC. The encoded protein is CASSGAGLATYEQYF.

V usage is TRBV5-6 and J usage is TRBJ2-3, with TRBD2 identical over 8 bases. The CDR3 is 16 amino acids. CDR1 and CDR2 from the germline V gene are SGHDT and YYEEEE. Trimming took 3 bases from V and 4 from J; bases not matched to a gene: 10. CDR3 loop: CASSYRTSSKSDTQYF. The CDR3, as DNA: TGTGCCAGCAGCTACAGGACTAGCTCGAAGTCAGATACGCAGTATTTT.

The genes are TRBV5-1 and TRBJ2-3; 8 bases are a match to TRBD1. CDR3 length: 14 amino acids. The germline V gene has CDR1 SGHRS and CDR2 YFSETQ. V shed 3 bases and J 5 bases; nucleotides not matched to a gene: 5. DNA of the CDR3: TGCGCCAGCAGCTCTGGACAGGGAGGAGATACGCAGTATTTT. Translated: CASSSGQGGDTQYF. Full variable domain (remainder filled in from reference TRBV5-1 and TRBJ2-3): KAGVTQTPRYLIKTRGQQVTLSCSPISGHRSVSWYQQTPGQGLQFLFEYFSETQRNKGNFPGRFSGRQFSNSRSEMNVSTLELGDSALYLCASSSGQGGDTQYFGPGTRLTVL.

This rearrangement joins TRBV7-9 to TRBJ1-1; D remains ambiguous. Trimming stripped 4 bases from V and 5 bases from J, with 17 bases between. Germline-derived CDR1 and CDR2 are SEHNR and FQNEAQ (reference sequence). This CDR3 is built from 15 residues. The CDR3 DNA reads TGTGCCAGCAGCTCCCAGTTATTTGTCGAAACTGAAGCTTTCTTT. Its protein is CASSSQLFVETEAFF.

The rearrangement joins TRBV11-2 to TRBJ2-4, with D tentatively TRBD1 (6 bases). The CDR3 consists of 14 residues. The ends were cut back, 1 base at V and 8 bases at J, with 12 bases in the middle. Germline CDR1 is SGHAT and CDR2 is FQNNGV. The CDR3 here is CASSLAGTPHIQYF. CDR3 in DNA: TGTGCCAGCAGCTTAGCCGGGACACCTCACATTCAGTACTTC.

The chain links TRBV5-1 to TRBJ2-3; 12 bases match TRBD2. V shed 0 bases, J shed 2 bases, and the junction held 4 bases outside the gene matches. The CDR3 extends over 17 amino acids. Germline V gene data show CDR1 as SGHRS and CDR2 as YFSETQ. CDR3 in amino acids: CASSLEGLAGPTDTQYF. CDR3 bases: TGCGCCAGCAGCTTGGAAGGACTAGCGGGACCCACAGATACGCAGTATTTT. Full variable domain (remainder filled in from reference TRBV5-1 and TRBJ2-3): KAGVTQTPRYLIKTRGQQVTLSCSPISGHRSVSWYQQTPGQGLQFLFEYFSETQRNKGNFPGRFSGRQFSNSRSEMNVSTLELGDSALYLCASSLEGLAGPTDTQYFGPGTRLTVL.

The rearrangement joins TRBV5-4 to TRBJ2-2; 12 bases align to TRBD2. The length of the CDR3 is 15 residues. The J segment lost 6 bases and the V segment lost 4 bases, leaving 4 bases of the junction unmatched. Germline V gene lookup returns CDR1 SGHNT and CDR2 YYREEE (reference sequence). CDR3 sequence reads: CASSRTSGTPGELFF. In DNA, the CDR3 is TGTGCCAGCAGCAGGACTAGCGGGACCCCCGGGGAGCTGTTTTTT.

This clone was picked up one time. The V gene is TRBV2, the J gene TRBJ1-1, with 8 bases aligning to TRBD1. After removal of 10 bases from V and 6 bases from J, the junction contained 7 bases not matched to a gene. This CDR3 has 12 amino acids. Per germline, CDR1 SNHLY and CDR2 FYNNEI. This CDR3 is CATTGDGAEAFF. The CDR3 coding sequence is TGTGCCACGACAGGGGACGGTGCTGAAGCTTTCTTT.

The CDR3 nucleotides read TGTGCCATCAAATCGGACAGGGGAGAAGCTTTCTTT. It yields the protein CAIKSDRGEAFF. The chain recombines TRBV10-3 with TRBJ1-1, with 9 positions matching TRBD1. V was pared by 7 bases and J by 8 bases, with 5 bases of the junction left unmatched. Germline V gene data show CDR1 as ENHRY and CDR2 as SYGVKD. The CDR3 totals 12 residues.

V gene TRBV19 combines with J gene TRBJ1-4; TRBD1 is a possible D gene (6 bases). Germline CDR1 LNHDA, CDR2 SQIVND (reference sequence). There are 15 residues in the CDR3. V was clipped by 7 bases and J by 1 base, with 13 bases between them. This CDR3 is CASTQSQGTNEKLFF. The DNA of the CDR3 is TGTGCCAGTACCCAATCACAGGGAACTAATGAAAAACTGTTTTTT.

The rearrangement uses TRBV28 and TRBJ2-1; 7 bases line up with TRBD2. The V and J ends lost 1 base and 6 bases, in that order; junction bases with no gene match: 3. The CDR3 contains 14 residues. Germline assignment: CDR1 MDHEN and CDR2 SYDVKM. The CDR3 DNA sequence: TGTGCCAGCAGTTTATCTTGGACTAGCAATGAGCAGTTCTTC. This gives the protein CASSLSWTSNEQFF.

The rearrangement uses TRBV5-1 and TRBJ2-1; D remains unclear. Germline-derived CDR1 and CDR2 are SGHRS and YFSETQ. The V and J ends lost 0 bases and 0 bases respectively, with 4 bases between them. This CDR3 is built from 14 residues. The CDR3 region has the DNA TGCGCCAGCAGCTTGGCCCTCTCCTACAATGAGCAGTTCTTC. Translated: CASSLALSYNEQFF.

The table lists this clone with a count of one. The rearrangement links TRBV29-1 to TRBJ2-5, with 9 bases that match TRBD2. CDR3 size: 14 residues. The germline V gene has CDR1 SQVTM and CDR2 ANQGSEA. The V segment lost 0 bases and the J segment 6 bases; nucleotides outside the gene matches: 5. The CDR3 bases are TGCAGCGTTGAAGATCCTAGCGGGGAACAGACCCAGTACTTC. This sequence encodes CSVEDPSGEQTQYF.

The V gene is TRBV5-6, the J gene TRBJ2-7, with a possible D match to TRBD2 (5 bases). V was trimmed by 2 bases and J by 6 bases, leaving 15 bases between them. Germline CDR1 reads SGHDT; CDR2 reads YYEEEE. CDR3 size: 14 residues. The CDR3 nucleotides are TGTGCCAGCAGCTTACGCGGGCCCCTCTTCGAGCAGTACTTC. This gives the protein CASSLRGPLFEQYF. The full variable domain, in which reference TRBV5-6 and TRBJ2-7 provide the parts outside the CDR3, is DAGVTQSPTHLIKTRGQQVTLRCSPKSGHDTVSWYQQALGQGPQFIFQYYEEEERQRGNFPDRFSGHQFPNYSSELNVNALLLGDSALYLCASSLRGPLFEQYFGPGTRLTVT.

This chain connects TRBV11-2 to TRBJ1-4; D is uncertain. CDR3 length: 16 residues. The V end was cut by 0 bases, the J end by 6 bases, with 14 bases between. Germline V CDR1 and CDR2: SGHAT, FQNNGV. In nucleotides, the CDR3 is TGTGCCAGCAGCTTAGAATACGGGAGGATGGATGAAAAACTGTTTTTT. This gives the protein CASSLEYGRMDEKLFF.